This entry is about one T cell receptor (beta chain). Germline is not matched at one junction end, which may reflect a read error. Each CDR3 protein is one row after TCRdb ran MiXCR on the 5' RACE reads. The sample lists a few hundred thousand distinct CDR3 sequences; about 10% were seen once. This CDR3 has 12 residues. Germline loops: CDR1 SGHAT, CDR2 FQNNGV. The sample comes from a study of identical twins. The sequenced sample was memory T cells sorted from blood. The chain links TRBV11-2 to TRBJ2-2; D might be TRBD2 (6 bases). This TCR was recovered from a man in his fifties or sixties in good health. CDR3: CASSLYAGGLFF. CDR3 nucleotide sequence: TGTGCCAGCAGCTTATACGCCGGGGGGCTGTTTTTT.